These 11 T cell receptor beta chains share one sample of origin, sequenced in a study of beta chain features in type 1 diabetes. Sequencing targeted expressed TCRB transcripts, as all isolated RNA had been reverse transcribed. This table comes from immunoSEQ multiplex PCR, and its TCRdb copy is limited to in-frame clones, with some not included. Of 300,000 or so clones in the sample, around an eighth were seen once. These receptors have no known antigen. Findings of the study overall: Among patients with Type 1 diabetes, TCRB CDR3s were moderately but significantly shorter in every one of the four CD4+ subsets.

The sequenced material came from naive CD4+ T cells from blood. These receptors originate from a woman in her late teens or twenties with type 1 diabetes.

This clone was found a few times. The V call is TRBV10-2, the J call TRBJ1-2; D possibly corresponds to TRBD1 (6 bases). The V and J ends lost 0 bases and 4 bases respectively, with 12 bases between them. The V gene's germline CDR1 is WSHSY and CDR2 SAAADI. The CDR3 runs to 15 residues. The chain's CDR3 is CASSESVQGVYGYTF. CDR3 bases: TGCGCCAGCAGTGAGTCCGTACAGGGTGTCTATGGCTACACCTTC.

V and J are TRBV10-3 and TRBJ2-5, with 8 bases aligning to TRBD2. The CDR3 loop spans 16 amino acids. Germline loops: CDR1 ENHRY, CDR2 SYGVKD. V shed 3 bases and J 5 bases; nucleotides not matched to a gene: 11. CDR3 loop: CAISEIGSGSRETQYF. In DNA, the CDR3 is TGTGCCATCAGTGAAATCGGGAGCGGGAGTAGGGAGACCCAGTACTTC.

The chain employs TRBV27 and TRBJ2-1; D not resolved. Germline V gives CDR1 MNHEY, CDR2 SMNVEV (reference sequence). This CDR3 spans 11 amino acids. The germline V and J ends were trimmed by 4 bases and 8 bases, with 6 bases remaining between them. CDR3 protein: CASSSFYEQFF. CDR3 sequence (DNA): TGTGCCAGCAGTTCTTTCTATGAGCAGTTCTTC.

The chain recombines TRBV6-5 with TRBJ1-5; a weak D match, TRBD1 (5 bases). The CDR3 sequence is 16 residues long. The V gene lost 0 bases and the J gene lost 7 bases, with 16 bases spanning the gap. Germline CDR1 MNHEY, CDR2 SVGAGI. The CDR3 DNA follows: TGTGCCAGCAGTTACTCCGGCACGGGGCGGGAGCAGCCCCAGCATTTT. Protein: CASSYSGTGREQPQHF.

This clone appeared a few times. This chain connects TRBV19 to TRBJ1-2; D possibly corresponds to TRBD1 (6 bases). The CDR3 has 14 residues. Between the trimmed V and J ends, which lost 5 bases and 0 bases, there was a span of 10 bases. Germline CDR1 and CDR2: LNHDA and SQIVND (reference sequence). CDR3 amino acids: CASSEQGSNYGYTF. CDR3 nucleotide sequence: TGTGCCAGTAGTGAACAGGGCTCTAACTATGGCTACACCTTC.

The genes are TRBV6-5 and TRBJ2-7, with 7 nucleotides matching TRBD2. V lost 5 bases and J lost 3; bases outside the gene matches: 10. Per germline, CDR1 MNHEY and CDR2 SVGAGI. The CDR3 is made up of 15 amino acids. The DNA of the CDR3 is TGTGCCAGCAGTCGGGCCCGGGAGGCGCTCTACGAGCAGTACTTC. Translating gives CASSRAREALYEQYF.

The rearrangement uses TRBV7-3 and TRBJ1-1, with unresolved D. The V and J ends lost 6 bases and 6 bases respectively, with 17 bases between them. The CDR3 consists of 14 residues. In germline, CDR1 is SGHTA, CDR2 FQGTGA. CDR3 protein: CASSSGSAGAEAFF. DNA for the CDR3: TGTGCCAGCAGTTCCGGGTCGGCGGGCGCTGAAGCTTTCTTT.

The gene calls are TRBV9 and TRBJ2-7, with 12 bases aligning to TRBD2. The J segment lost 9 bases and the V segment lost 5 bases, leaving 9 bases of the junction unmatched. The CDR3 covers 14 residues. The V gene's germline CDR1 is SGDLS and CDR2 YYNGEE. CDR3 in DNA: TGTGCCAGCAGGAGACTAGCGGGAGAGTCCAGGCAGTACTTC. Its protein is CASRRLAGESRQYF.

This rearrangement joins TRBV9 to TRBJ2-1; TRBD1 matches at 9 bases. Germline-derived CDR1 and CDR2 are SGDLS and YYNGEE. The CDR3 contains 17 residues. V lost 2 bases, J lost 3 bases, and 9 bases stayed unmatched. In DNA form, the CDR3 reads TGTGCCAGCAGCGTCGGATCGGGACAGGGCAACTACAATGAGCAGTTCTTC. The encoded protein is CASSVGSGQGNYNEQFF.

The CDR3 spells CASSPFWTSPGYSNQPQHF. In nucleotides, the CDR3 is TGTGCCAGCAGCCCCTTTTGGACATCCCCCGGGTATAGCAATCAGCCCCAGCATTTT. This chain joins TRBV13 and TRBJ1-5, with D perhaps TRBD1 (5 bases). The germline V and J ends were trimmed by 5 bases and 0 bases, with 23 bases remaining between them. The CDR3 has 19 amino acids. CDR1 and CDR2 (germline): PRHDT, FYEKMQ (reference sequence).

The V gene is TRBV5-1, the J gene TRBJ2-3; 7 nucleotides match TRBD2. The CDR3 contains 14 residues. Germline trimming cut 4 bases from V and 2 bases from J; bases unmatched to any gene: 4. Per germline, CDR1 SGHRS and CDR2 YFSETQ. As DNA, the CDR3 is TGCGCCAGCAGCCCTGGACTAGTCACAGATACGCAGTATTTT. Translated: CASSPGLVTDTQYF. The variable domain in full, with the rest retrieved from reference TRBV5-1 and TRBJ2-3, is KAGVTQTPRYLIKTRGQQVTLSCSPISGHRSVSWYQQTPGQGLQFLFEYFSETQRNKGNFPGRFSGRQFSNSRSEMNVSTLELGDSALYLCASSPGLVTDTQYFGPGTRLTVL.